This T cell receptor beta chain comes out of a study of shared clonotypes between healthy human individuals. Trimming removed 4 bases from V and 4 bases from J, with 10 bases in between. The CDR3 has 12 amino acids. Germline V gene lookup returns CDR1 SQVTM and CDR2 ANQGSEA. There were no recent acute infections or vaccinations among the donors, who were healthy HIV-negative adults. The table came from immunoSEQ multiplex PCR; TCRdb's copy has only in-frame clones and leaves some out. In the table there are some 2.1 million clones, around 95% of which are singletons. Findings and limits, study-wide: What naive subsets generally showed was a larger estimated richness than memory subsets showed. In this cohort, only blood was sampled, and tissue repertoires likely differ.

As concerns this clone: The target antigen is unknown.

The chain joins TRBV29-1 to TRBJ1-1; no firm D call. Material for sequencing was naive CD4+ T cells sorted from blood. Described subset: CD45RA+ positively selected. The clonotype was recovered from a man aged 18 to 29 in good health. CDR3 nucleotide sequence: TGCAGCGTTGTCGATAGTGGCACTGAAGCTTTCTTT. Its protein product is CSVVDSGTEAFF.